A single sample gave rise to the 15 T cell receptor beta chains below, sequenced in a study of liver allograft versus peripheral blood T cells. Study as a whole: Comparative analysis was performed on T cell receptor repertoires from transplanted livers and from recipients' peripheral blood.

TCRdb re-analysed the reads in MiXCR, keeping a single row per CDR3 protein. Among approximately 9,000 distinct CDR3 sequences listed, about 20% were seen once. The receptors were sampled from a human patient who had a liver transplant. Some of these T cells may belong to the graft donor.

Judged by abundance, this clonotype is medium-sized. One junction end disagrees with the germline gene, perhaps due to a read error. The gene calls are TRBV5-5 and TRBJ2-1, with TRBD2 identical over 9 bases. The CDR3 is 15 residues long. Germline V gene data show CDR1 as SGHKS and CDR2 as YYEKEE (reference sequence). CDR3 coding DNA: TGTGCCAGCAGCTGGGGGACTAGCTCCTCCAATGAGCAGTTCTTC. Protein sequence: CASSWGTSSSNEQFF. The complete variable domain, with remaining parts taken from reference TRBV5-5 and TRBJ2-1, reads DAGVTQSPTHLIKTRGQQVTLRCSPISGHKSVSWYQQVLGQGPQFIFQYYEKEERGRGNFPDRFSARQFPNYSSELNVNALLLGDSALYLCASSWGTSSSNEQFFGPGTRLTVL.

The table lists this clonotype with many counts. The CDR3 loop is CASSYSSDPTNEKLFF. The CDR3 DNA reads TGTGCCAGCAGTTACTCAAGCGATCCAACTAATGAAAAACTGTTTTTT. The chain carries TRBV6-5 and TRBJ1-4; D remains ambiguous. Germline V gene lookup returns CDR1 MNHEY and CDR2 SVGAGI. The CDR3 has 16 amino acids. V was cut by 0 bases and J by 0 bases, with 8 bases left in between.

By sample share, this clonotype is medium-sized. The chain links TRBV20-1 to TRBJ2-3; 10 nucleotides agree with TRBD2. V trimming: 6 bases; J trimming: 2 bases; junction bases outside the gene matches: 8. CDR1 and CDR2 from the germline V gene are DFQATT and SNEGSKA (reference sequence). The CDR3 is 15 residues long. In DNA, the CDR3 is TGCAGTGCACACTTAGCGGGGGGCTACACAGATACGCAGTATTTT. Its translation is CSAHLAGGYTDTQYF.

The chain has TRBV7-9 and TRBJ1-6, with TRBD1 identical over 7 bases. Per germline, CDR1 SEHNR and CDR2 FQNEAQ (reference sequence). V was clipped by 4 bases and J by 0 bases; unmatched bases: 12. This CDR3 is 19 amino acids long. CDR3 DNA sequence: TGTGCCAGCAGCTCAAGGGCCCCGAGGGACAGCTCCTATAATTCACCCCTCCACTTT. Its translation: CASSSRAPRDSSYNSPLHF.

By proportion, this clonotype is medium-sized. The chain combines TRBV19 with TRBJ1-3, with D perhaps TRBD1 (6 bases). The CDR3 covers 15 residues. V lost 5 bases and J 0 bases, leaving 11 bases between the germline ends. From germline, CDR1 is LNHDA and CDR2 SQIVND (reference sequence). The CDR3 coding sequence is TGTGCCAGTAGTTGGGGGACACTCTCTGGAAACACCATATATTTT. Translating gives CASSWGTLSGNTIYF.

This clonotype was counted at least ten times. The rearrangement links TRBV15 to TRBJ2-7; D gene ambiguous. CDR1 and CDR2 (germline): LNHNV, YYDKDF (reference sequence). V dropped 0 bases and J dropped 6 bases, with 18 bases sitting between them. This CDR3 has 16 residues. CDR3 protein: CATSRDPSSGFLEQYF. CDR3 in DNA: TGTGCCACCAGCAGAGATCCGTCCTCAGGTTTCCTCGAGCAGTACTTC.

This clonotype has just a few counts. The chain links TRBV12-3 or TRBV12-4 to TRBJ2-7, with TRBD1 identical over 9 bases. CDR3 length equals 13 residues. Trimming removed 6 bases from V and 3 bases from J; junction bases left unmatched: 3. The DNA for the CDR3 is TGTGCCAGCAGGGGGACAGGGCGCTACGAGCAGTACTTC. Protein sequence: CASRGTGRYEQYF.

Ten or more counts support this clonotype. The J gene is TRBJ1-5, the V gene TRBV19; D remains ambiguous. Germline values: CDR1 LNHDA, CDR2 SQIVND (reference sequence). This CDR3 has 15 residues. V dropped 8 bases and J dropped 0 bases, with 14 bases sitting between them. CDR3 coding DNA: TGTGCCAGTTGCCCCTACCTTAGTAGCAATCAGCCCCAGCATTTT. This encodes CASCPYLSSNQPQHF. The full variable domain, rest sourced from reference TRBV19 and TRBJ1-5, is DGGITQSPKYLFRKEGQNVTLSCEQNLNHDAMYWYRQDPGQGLRLIYYSQIVNDFQKGDIAEGYSVSREKKESFPLTVTSAQKNPTAFYLCASCPYLSSNQPQHFGDGTRLSIL.

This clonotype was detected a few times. DNA of the CDR3: TGTGCCAGCAGCTTCCAACGGGTTTTCTCTGGGGCCAACGTCCTGACTTTC. Amino acid sequence: CASSFQRVFSGANVLTF. The rearrangement links TRBV7-9 to TRBJ2-6; D is uncertain. Germline lookup yields CDR1 SEHNR and CDR2 FQNEAQ (reference sequence). The CDR3 contains 17 residues. Deletions cut 3 bases from V and 0 bases from J, with 12 bases between. Full variable domain (outside the CDR3, taken from reference TRBV7-9 and TRBJ2-6): DTGVSQNPRHKITKRGQNVTFRCDPISEHNRLYWYRQTLGQGPEFLTYFQNEAQLEKSRLLSDRFSAERPKGSFSTLEIQRTEQGDSAMYLCASSFQRVFSGANVLTFGAGSRLTVL.

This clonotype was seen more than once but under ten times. For the CDR3, the DNA is TGTGCCAGCAGTCAACTAGGGGTACCCAATCAGCCCCAGCATTTT. As protein: CASSQLGVPNQPQHF. The chain recombines TRBV6-2 or TRBV6-3 with TRBJ1-5; TRBD1 is a possible D gene (5 bases). The CDR3 consists of 15 residues. V lost 5 bases and J 3 bases, leaving 14 bases between the germline ends. CDR1 and CDR2 (germline): MNHEY, SVGEGT.

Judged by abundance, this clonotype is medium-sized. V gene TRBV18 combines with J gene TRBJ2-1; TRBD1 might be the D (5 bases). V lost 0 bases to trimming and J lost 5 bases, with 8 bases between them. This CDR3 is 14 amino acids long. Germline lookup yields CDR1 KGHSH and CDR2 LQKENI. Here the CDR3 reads CASSPPRANNEQFF. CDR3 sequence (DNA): TGTGCCAGCTCACCACCCAGGGCAAACAATGAGCAGTTCTTC. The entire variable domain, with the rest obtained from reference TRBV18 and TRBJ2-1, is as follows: NAGVMQNPRHLVRRRGQEARLRCSPMKGHSHVYWYRQLPEEGLKFMVYLQKENIIDESGMPKERFSAEFPKEGPSILRIQQVVRGDSAAYFCASSPPRANNEQFFGPGTRLTVL.

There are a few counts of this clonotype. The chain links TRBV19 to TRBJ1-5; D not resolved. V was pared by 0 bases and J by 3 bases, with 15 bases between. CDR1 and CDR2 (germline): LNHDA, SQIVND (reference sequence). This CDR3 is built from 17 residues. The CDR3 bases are TGTGCCAGTAGTATAGATTTTACCCGGCACTTCAATCAGCCCCAGCATTTT. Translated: CASSIDFTRHFNQPQHF.

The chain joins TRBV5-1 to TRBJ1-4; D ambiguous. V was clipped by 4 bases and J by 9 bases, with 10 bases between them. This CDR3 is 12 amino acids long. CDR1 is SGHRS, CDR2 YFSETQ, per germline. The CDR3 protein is CASSPGDKKLFF. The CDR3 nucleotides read TGCGCCAGCAGCCCCGGCGATAAAAAACTGTTTTTT.

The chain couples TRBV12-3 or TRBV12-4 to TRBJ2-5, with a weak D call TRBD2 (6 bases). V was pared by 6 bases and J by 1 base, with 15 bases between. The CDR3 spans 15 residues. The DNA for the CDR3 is TGTGCCAGCAGATCCGGAGGGCGGGCCCAAGAGACCCAGTACTTC. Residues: CASRSGGRAQETQYF.

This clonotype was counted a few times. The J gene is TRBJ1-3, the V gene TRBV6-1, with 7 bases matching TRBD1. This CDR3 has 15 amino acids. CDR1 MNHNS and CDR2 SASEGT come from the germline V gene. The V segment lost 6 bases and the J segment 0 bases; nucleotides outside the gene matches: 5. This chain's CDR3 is CASRSTGSSGNTIYF. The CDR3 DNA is TGTGCCAGCAGGTCGACAGGGAGCTCTGGAAACACCATATATTTT.